The clone carrying this T cell receptor (beta chain) was seen once. The sample is drawn from a study of blood T cell repertoires in COVID-19. Study at large: The analysed material was cDNA or gDNA that came from T cells, B-cell-depleted T cells, or PBMCs.

Using immunoSEQ multiplex PCR, the repertoire was profiled, and TCRdb retains in-frame clones only, with some absent. This table has roughly 160,000 clones, about 87% appearing once. V dropped 7 bases and J dropped 4; count of bases not matched to a gene: 7. The germline V gene encodes CDR1 MDHEN and CDR2 SYDVKM. The CDR3 has 14 residues. This receptor was obtained from a woman between 65 and 79 years old with COVID-19, enrolled during active disease. Sample: peripheral blood. J is TRBJ1-2 and V is TRBV28, with 9 bases aligning to TRBD1. This chain's CDR3 is CASKPGTGPYGYTF. In nucleotides, the CDR3 is TGTGCCAGCAAACCCGGGACAGGGCCCTATGGCTACACCTTC.